This T cell receptor (beta chain) was sequenced during a study of blood T cell repertoires in COVID-19. About the study: Researchers got acute and convalescent COVID-19 samples from the United States, Italy and Spain. From T cells, B-cell-depleted T cells, or PBMCs came the material, which was cDNA or gDNA.

The germline V and J ends were trimmed by 5 bases and 9 bases, with 17 bases remaining between them. The CDR3 runs 12 residues. Germline V lookup: CDR1 SQVTM, CDR2 ANQGSEA. Per the study methods: Estimation of nucleated cell counts relied on the amplification of reference gene primers. This table comes from immunoSEQ multiplex PCR, and its TCRdb copy is limited to in-frame clones, with some not included. The V and J calls and the clone size are those of that table, but D and trimming were determined from the DNA. The sample consists of about 130,000 clones, about 80% of them appearing once. This sequence originates from a woman aged 60 to 75 with acute or convalescent COVID-19. Sequencing input: peripheral blood. The rearrangement joins TRBV29-1 to TRBJ2-7, with a weak D call TRBD1 (6 bases). CDR3 in DNA: TGCAGCGTTTCGATGGGGGCTGGTGGGCAGTACTTC. This encodes CSVSMGAGGQYF.